Below, 5 T cell receptor beta chains from the same sample are listed, as sequenced in a study of blood T cell repertoires in COVID-19. Assay: immunoSEQ multiplex PCR; the TCRdb copy retains only in-frame clones and omits some. The repertoire consists of about 76,000 clones, with 65% to 85% occurring once and the leading ten covering roughly 18%. Sequenced material: peripheral blood. The receptors shown here come from a woman in her sixties or seventies with acute or convalescent COVID-19.

This rearrangement joins TRBV4-3 to TRBJ1-6; no clear D gene. CDR1 LGHNA and CDR2 YSLEER come from the germline V gene. The CDR3 totals 14 residues. Trimming cost V 0 bases and J 6 bases, with 6 bases left between them. The CDR3 DNA follows: TGCGCCAGCAGCCAAGAAGGAGTTAATTCACCCCTCCACTTT. Protein: CASSQEGVNSPLHF.

This chain uses TRBV5-6 with TRBJ2-7, with D possibly being TRBD1 (7 bases). The germline V gene encodes CDR1 SGHDT and CDR2 YYEEEE. This CDR3 is 12 amino acids long. V was pared by 5 bases and J by 8 bases, with 14 bases between. CDR3 nucleotides: TGTGCCAGCAGGCGGGACAGTTCAAAGCAGTACTTC. It translates to CASRRDSSKQYF. The full variable domain, its missing parts supplied by reference TRBV5-6 and TRBJ2-7, is DAGVTQSPTHLIKTRGQQVTLRCSPKSGHDTVSWYQQALGQGPQFIFQYYEEEERQRGNFPDRFSGHQFPNYSSELNVNALLLGDSALYLCASRRDSSKQYFGPGTRLTVT.

The gene calls are TRBV5-1 and TRBJ2-3; D gene ambiguous. The germline CDR1 and CDR2 sequences are SGHRS and YFSETQ. Trimming left V 0 bases short and J 1 base short, with 12 bases between. The CDR3 is 16 residues long. CDR3: CASSLAGSLRTDTQYF. The CDR3, as DNA: TGCGCCAGCAGCTTGGCAGGTTCCCTTCGCACAGATACGCAGTATTTT.

The table lists this clone with a few counts. The CDR3 loop is CASTEDGGSGANVLTF. The CDR3 bases are TGTGCCAGCACCGAGGACGGGGGGTCCGGGGCCAACGTCCTGACTTTC. This chain uses TRBV6-4 with TRBJ2-6; TRBD2 agrees at 7 bases. Trimming cost V 7 bases and J 4 bases; bases outside gene matches: 10. The CDR3 extends over 16 amino acids. CDR1 MRHNA and CDR2 SNTAGT come from the germline V gene.

The V call is TRBV29-1, the J call TRBJ2-3; 8 bases map to TRBD1. CDR3 size: 14 residues. The V segment lost 2 bases and the J segment 2 bases; nucleotides outside the gene matches: 3. Per germline, CDR1 SQVTM and CDR2 ANQGSEA. The CDR3 DNA reads TGCAGCGTTGAACCGGGACAGGTCACAGATACGCAGTATTTT. Its translation: CSVEPGQVTDTQYF.